The 22 T cell receptor beta chains in this list originate from one sample, sequenced in a study of blood T cells in healthy people across ages. Primers used in a second PCR of about 7 to 12 cycles were a sample-barcoded 5' primer and a J-beta primer mix. TCRdb independently ran MiXCR on the 5' RACE reads; one entry per CDR3 protein. This table holds 1.5 million to 2 million distinct CDR3 sequences, 28% found once. Sequencing was performed on blood. The receptors come from a woman in her thirties in good health.

With respect to this clonotype: An end of the junction does not agree with germline; a read error may underlie this. The rearrangement links TRBV12-3 or TRBV12-4 to TRBJ1-2, with unresolved D. CDR3 length equals 12 residues. The CDR3 DNA follows: TGTACCAGCAGTTTAGAAGGGTATGGCAACACCTTC. As protein: CTSSLEGYGNTF.

This clonotype was picked up a small number of times. The V call is TRBV15, the J call TRBJ1-1; a possible D gene is TRBD1 (6 bases). This CDR3 has 14 residues. Germline lookup yields CDR1 LNHNV and CDR2 YYDKDF (reference sequence). V was trimmed by 0 bases and J by 6 bases, leaving 11 bases between them. CDR3 region: CATSRDPQGSEAFF. DNA of the CDR3: TGTGCCACCAGCAGAGATCCCCAGGGGTCTGAAGCTTTCTTT.

The gene calls are TRBV7-9 and TRBJ1-3, with D unclear. CDR3 size: 18 residues. CDR1 and CDR2 from the germline V gene are SEHNR and FQNEAQ (reference sequence). Trimming stripped 2 bases from V and 0 bases from J, with 17 bases between. CDR3 nucleotides: TGTGCCAGCAGCTTATTTGGCCCGCAACTAAGCTCTGGAAACACCATATATTTT. It encodes CASSLFGPQLSSGNTIYF.

This clonotype has a single count. No conserved phenylalanine or tryptophan ends this CDR3, so it is likely a read error. V is TRBV10-3 and J is TRBJ2-3; 10 bases are shared with TRBD2. The V gene's germline CDR1 is ENHRY and CDR2 SYGVKD. V shed 1 base and J 0 bases; nucleotides not matched to a gene: 10. CDR3 length: 19 amino acids. Here the CDR3 reads CAISEFPSGRAGSTDTQYV. CDR3 DNA: TGTGCCATCAGTGAGTTTCCCAGCGGGAGGGCCGGTAGCACAGATACGCAGTATGTT.

This clonotype was observed a handful of times. The chain employs TRBV25-1 and TRBJ2-5; D is uncertain. In germline, CDR1 is MGHDK, CDR2 SYGVNS. Trimming took off 4 bases at V and 1 base at J, with 10 bases between the two ends. This CDR3 region has 14 residues. CDR3 bases: TGTGCCAGCAGTGTGCTGGAAGCCCAAGAGACCCAGTACTTC. Amino acid sequence: CASSVLEAQETQYF.

The CDR3 DNA follows: TGTGCCAGCAGTTTAGAAAGGTTGGGGGGCCTGTATAATTCACCCCTCCACTTT. It specifies CASSLERLGGLYNSPLHF. The chain recombines TRBV12-3 or TRBV12-4 with TRBJ1-6; D perhaps matches TRBD1 (6 bases). The CDR3 totals 18 residues. Deletions cut 1 base from V and 4 bases from J, with 17 bases between.

This sequence joins TRBV7-7 and TRBJ1-5, with 7 bases identical to TRBD1. Looked up from germline, CDR1 is SSHAT and CDR2 is FNYEAQ (reference sequence). The CDR3 is 16 residues long. The V segment lost 0 bases and the J segment 6 bases; nucleotides outside the gene matches: 8. CDR3 nucleotide sequence: TGTGCCAGCAGCTTAGCCCCTCTGACAGGGAGTCAGCCCCAGCATTTT. Protein sequence: CASSLAPLTGSQPQHF.

This clonotype has only a few counts. DNA for the CDR3: TGTGCCAGCAGCACAAGACAGGTTGGCTTAGGCTACACCTTC. Its protein is CASSTRQVGLGYTF. The rearrangement links TRBV7-8 to TRBJ1-2; the D gene is possibly TRBD1 (6 bases). Germline V lookup: CDR1 SGHVS, CDR2 FQNEAQ. The CDR3 is 14 residues long. V was cut by 5 bases and J by 8 bases, with 18 bases left in between.

The chain joins TRBV20-1 to TRBJ2-7, with D hard to call. From germline, CDR1 is DFQATT and CDR2 SNEGSKA (reference sequence). This CDR3 comprises 14 residues. V was shortened by 0 bases and J by 0 bases, with 9 bases between the two germline ends. The CDR3 DNA is TGCAGTGCTAGAGATGGCTTCCTCTCCTACGAGCAGTACTTC. It codes for CSARDGFLSYEQYF.

The V gene is TRBV20-1, the J gene TRBJ1-2; D gene uncertain. This CDR3 has 11 residues. V lost 2 bases and J 3 bases, leaving 4 bases between the germline ends. Germline V gene lookup returns CDR1 DFQATT and CDR2 SNEGSKA (reference sequence). Here the CDR3 reads CSARSDYGYTF. The CDR3 DNA reads as TGCAGTGCTAGAAGCGACTATGGCTACACCTTC.

In its sample, this clonotype was seen a few times. J is TRBJ2-7 and V is TRBV7-2; 13 bases match TRBD2. The germline gives CDR1 SGHTA, CDR2 FQGNSA. The CDR3 has 16 residues. V lost 5 bases and J lost 2; bases outside the gene matches: 6. The DNA for the CDR3 is TGTGCCAGCAGCCTCGGACTAGCGGGAGCAGCCTACGAGCAGTACTTC. Protein sequence: CASSLGLAGAAYEQYF.

This sequence joins TRBV20-1 and TRBJ2-6; 8 bases match TRBD1. CDR3 size: 15 residues. The germline V gene has CDR1 DFQATT and CDR2 SNEGSKA (reference sequence). J was trimmed by 2 bases and V by 2 bases; bases with no gene match: 2. The CDR3 here is CSARQGAAGANVLTF. The CDR3 bases are TGCAGTGCTAGACAGGGGGCAGCTGGGGCCAACGTCCTGACTTTC.

This clonotype was counted a single time. This sequence may be a read error, since a much larger clone differs from it by one base. V gene TRBV4-1 combines with J gene TRBJ1-2; 7 bases match TRBD1. The CDR3 has 13 amino acids. Germline V lookup: CDR1 MGHRA, CDR2 YSYEKL. The CDR3 reads CASSHDRVYGHTF. CDR3 nucleotides: TGCGCCAGCAGCCACGACAGGGTCTATGGCCACACCTTC.

This chain joins TRBV5-1 and TRBJ1-2; 11 bases align to TRBD1. Unmatched junction bases numbered 3, after V lost 2 bases and J lost 3 bases. The CDR3 is 15 amino acids. Germline V gives CDR1 SGHRS, CDR2 YFSETQ. The CDR3 bases are TGCGCCAGCAGCTTTGGGACAGGGGGTTACTATGGCTACACCTTC. Translating it yields CASSFGTGGYYGYTF.

In its sample, this clonotype was seen a few times. The chain employs TRBV15 and TRBJ2-5; no reliable D call. The germline V gene has CDR1 LNHNV and CDR2 YYDKDF (reference sequence). The CDR3 consists of 13 residues. The V end was cut by 1 base, the J end by 4 bases, with 7 bases between. The CDR3 reads CATSRGAGETQYF. CDR3 DNA: TGTGCCACCAGCAGAGGAGCCGGAGAGACCCAGTACTTC.

J is TRBJ2-7 and V is TRBV20-1; weak D call: TRBD1 (5 bases). The CDR3 length is 12 residues. V lost 6 bases and J lost 3, with 12 bases in between. The germline gives CDR1 DFQATT, CDR2 SNEGSKA (reference sequence). The CDR3 loop reads CSANDRLYEQYF. Here the CDR3 DNA reads TGCAGTGCCAATGACAGACTCTACGAGCAGTACTTC.

CDR3 region: CASSEGLEQRAQYF. CDR3 nucleotides: TGTGCCAGCAGTGAAGGGTTGGAACAGAGGGCCCAGTACTTC. The rearrangement uses TRBV2 and TRBJ2-5; tentatively, D is TRBD2 (5 bases). The CDR3 extends over 14 amino acids. Germline CDR1 and CDR2: SNHLY and FYNNEI. Trimming stripped 1 base from V and 9 bases from J, with 15 bases between. The whole variable domain, filled in from reference TRBV2 and TRBJ2-5, reads EPEVTQTPSHQVTQMGQEVILRCVPISNHLYFYWYRQILGQKVEFLVSFYNNEISEKSEIFDDQFSVERPDGSNFTLKIRSTKLEDSAMYFCASSEGLEQRAQYFGPGTRLLVL.

Remarks on this clonotype: Since a much larger clone is just one base distant, this may be a read error. The rearrangement joins TRBV7-9 to TRBJ2-5, with TRBD1 matching 7 bases. The J call is doubtful: the DNA matches TRBJ2-1 better. This CDR3 is 14 amino acids long. Germline V lookup: CDR1 SEHNR, CDR2 FQNEAQ (reference sequence). CDR3 coding DNA: TGTGCCAGCAGCGCGACAGGGCTCCCAGAGACCCAGTTCTTC. Residues: CASSATGLPETQFF.

Written as DNA, the CDR3 is TGTGCCAGCAGCGGGGGGACAGGGGGCGCTCGGGAAGCTTTCTTT. Residues: CASSGGTGGAREAFF. The V call is TRBV7-2, the J call TRBJ1-1; 12 nucleotides line up with TRBD1. This CDR3 contains 15 residues. Germline V gene lookup returns CDR1 SGHTA and CDR2 FQGNSA. V lost 5 bases, J lost 8 bases, and 9 bases stayed unmatched.

The genes are TRBV6-1 and TRBJ2-1; 8 positions match TRBD2. This CDR3 is 13 amino acids long. J was trimmed by 4 bases and V by 9 bases; bases with no gene match: 5. Germline assignment: CDR1 MNHNS and CDR2 SASEGT. The CDR3 bases are TGTGCCAGTGAGGCGGGAGGTTACAATGAGCAGTTCTTC. Amino acids: CASEAGGYNEQFF.

The chain carries TRBV5-1 and TRBJ2-3, with D uncertain. The CDR3 is made up of 13 amino acids. Germline values: CDR1 SGHRS, CDR2 YFSETQ. Trimming pared 0 bases from V and 5 bases from J, leaving 7 bases between. Here the CDR3 reads CASSLDLIDTQYF. The CDR3 DNA reads TGCGCCAGCAGCTTGGACCTGATAGATACGCAGTATTTT.

This clonotype showed up just a few times. This rearrangement joins TRBV4-1 to TRBJ2-2, with a tentative D call TRBD2 (5 bases). Trimming took off 4 bases at V and 7 bases at J, with 16 bases between the two ends. CDR3 length: 15 residues. Looked up from germline, CDR1 is MGHRA and CDR2 is YSYEKL. The chain's CDR3 is CASSPWAGVDGELFF. The CDR3 coding sequence is TGCGCCAGCAGCCCATGGGCCGGGGTTGACGGGGAGCTGTTTTTT.